This T cell receptor (beta chain) came from a study of cytomegalovirus exposure and HLA in healthy donors. Regarding the study as a whole: According to a later analysis, donors in an Asian-associated ancestry cluster reportedly had fewer N-insertions than the roughly 640-donor mean.

PCR amplification relied on 60 Vbeta primers (plus 13 Jbeta primers). Assay: immunoSEQ multiplex PCR; the TCRdb copy retains only in-frame clones and omits some. Of 160,000 or so clones detected, around 84% appear once; the ten largest clones hold roughly 2.3%. CDR3 length: 13 amino acids. V dropped 3 bases and J dropped 8 bases, with 8 bases sitting between them. Germline V gene sequence: CDR1 SNHLY, CDR2 FYNNEI. About this clone itself: The antigen is unknown.

This chain links TRBV2 with TRBJ1-6; D remains unclear. This sequence originates from a woman under 30 in good health and CMV-seronegative. Sequenced sample: PBMCs. The chain's CDR3 is CASSDARDSPLHF. CDR3 bases: TGTGCCAGCAGTGACGCCCGGGATTCACCCCTCCACTTT.